Following are 20 T cell receptor beta chains from one sample sequenced in a study of blood T cells in healthy people across ages. A second roughly 6 to 12 cycle PCR used barcoded and J-beta primers. TCRdb reprocessed the 5' RACE reads via MiXCR and lists one record per CDR3 protein. The sample has roughly 1,000,000 distinct CDR3 sequences, roughly 24% seen once. The same specimen was also included in a second study, on T cells of mothers and their children.

Sequencing was carried out using blood. These TCRs come from a girl aged 2-9 years in good health.

This clonotype was seen at least ten times. The V and J genes are TRBV7-2 and TRBJ1-1, with a possible D match to TRBD1 (6 bases). Germline lookup yields CDR1 SGHTA and CDR2 FQGNSA. V shed 1 base and J shed 0 bases, with 6 bases lying between them. The CDR3 covers 14 residues. CDR3 region: CASSLEGVNTEAFF. CDR3 bases: TGTGCCAGCAGCTTAGAGGGGGTGAACACTGAAGCTTTCTTT. Full variable domain (rest looked up from reference TRBV7-2 and TRBJ1-1): GAGVSQSPSNKVTEKGKDVELRCDPISGHTALYWYRQSLGQGLEFLIYFQGNSAPDKSGLPSDRFSAERTGGSVSTLTIQRTQQEDSAVYLCASSLEGVNTEAFFGQGTRLTVV.

The chain uses TRBV7-3 and TRBJ2-1; the D gene is possibly TRBD2 (6 bases). The J call may be faulty, since TRBJ2-7 better matches the DNA end. Germline CDR1 is SGHTA and CDR2 is FQGTGA. The CDR3 contains 13 residues. CDR3 amino acids: CASSLIPGGEQYF. Here the CDR3 DNA reads TGTGCCAGCAGCTTAATCCCCGGAGGGGAGCAGTACTTC.

This chain links TRBV12-3 or TRBV12-4 with TRBJ1-5; TRBD1 agrees at 7 bases. Trimming at V came to 6 bases and at J to 7 bases, leaving 9 bases not matched to a gene. The CDR3 extends over 14 amino acids. CDR3 amino acids: CASSQRQGLQPQHF. CDR3 bases: TGTGCCAGCAGCCAACGACAGGGCCTGCAGCCCCAGCATTTT.

This clonotype was counted a few times. The chain joins TRBV7-9 to TRBJ1-3; D might be TRBD1 (5 bases). Trimming shortened V by 4 bases and J by 4 bases, and 11 bases separated the two germline ends. The length of the CDR3 is 14 residues. CDR1 is SEHNR and CDR2 is FQNEAQ in the germline V gene (reference sequence). CDR3 nucleotides: TGTGCCAGCAGCTCTCCTAGGGGCGGAAACACCATATATTTT. This sequence encodes CASSSPRGGNTIYF. Variable domain in full (rest from reference TRBV7-9 and TRBJ1-3): DTGVSQNPRHKITKRGQNVTFRCDPISEHNRLYWYRQTLGQGPEFLTYFQNEAQLEKSRLLSDRFSAERPKGSFSTLEIQRTEQGDSAMYLCASSSPRGGNTIYFGEGSWLTVV.

The V call is TRBV18, the J call TRBJ1-4; D is unclear. Trimming removed 6 bases from V and 6 bases from J, with 11 bases in between. Per the germline V gene, CDR1 is KGHSH and CDR2 is LQKENI. There are 13 residues in the CDR3. CDR3 sequence reads: CASSEGLDEKLFF. CDR3 coding DNA: TGTGCCAGCTCGGAGGGCTTAGATGAAAAACTGTTTTTT. Full variable domain (remainder filled in from reference TRBV18 and TRBJ1-4): NAGVMQNPRHLVRRRGQEARLRCSPMKGHSHVYWYRQLPEEGLKFMVYLQKENIIDESGMPKERFSAEFPKEGPSILRIQQVVRGDSAAYFCASSEGLDEKLFFGSGTQLSVL.

This sequence joins TRBV20-1 and TRBJ2-7; 10 bases map to TRBD2. The CDR3 has 15 amino acids. Germline-derived CDR1 and CDR2 are DFQATT and SNEGSKA (reference sequence). The V segment lost 6 bases and the J segment 2 bases; nucleotides outside the gene matches: 10. The CDR3 loop reads CSAVSSGSSAYEQYF. The CDR3 bases are TGCAGTGCGGTGTCTAGCGGGAGTTCGGCCTACGAGCAGTACTTC.

The V call is TRBV7-9, the J call TRBJ2-7; D is perhaps TRBD2 (6 bases). Trimming shortened V by 3 bases and J by 5 bases, and 14 bases separated the two germline ends. The CDR3 has 14 residues. The germline gives CDR1 SEHNR, CDR2 FQNEAQ (reference sequence). CDR3 DNA: TGTGCCAGCAGCTTGGGACTGTTGGGCCACGAGCAGTACTTC. It codes for CASSLGLLGHEQYF.

The count of this clonotype is one. J is TRBJ2-5 and V is TRBV11-2; D remains ambiguous. Germline CDR1 SGHAT, CDR2 FQNNGV. This CDR3 is 12 amino acids long. V was trimmed by 5 bases and J by 5 bases, leaving 9 bases between them. The CDR3 loop is CASSNIEETQYF. The CDR3 coding sequence is TGTGCCAGCAGCAATATCGAGGAGACCCAGTACTTC. Looking up the rest from reference TRBV11-2 and TRBJ2-5 gives the full variable domain: EAGVAQSPRYKIIEKRQSVAFWCNPISGHATLYWYQQILGQGPKLLIQFQNNGVVDDSQLPKDRFSAERLKGVDSTLKIQPAKLEDSAVYLCASSNIEETQYFGPGTRLLVL.

The chain is built from TRBV9 and TRBJ2-5, with 7 positions matching TRBD2. The CDR3 has 16 residues. V lost 1 base and J lost 2; bases outside the gene matches: 8. Germline V lookup: CDR1 SGDLS, CDR2 YYNGEE. The chain's CDR3 is CASSVRAQAGQETQYF. In nucleotides, the CDR3 is TGTGCCAGCAGCGTACGTGCGCAAGCGGGACAAGAGACCCAGTACTTC.

On this clonotype itself: Relative to the germline gene, one junction end is altered; a read error may explain this. The chain links TRBV27 to TRBJ2-7, with D tentatively TRBD1 (5 bases). The CDR3 consists of 14 residues. CDR1 and CDR2 from the germline V gene are MNHEY and SMNVEV (reference sequence). As DNA, the CDR3 is TGTGCCAGCAGTTCGACAGTGTATGCCCACGAGCACTACTTC. Translated: CASSSTVYAHEHYF.

In this sample, this clonotype turned up many times. V usage is TRBV4-1 and J usage is TRBJ1-2; D remains unclear. The length of the CDR3 is 14 residues. Between the trimmed V and J ends, which lost 0 bases and 4 bases, there was a span of 9 bases. In germline, CDR1 is MGHRA, CDR2 YSYEKL. CDR3 loop: CASSQEGSIYGYTF. CDR3 coding DNA: TGCGCCAGCAGCCAAGAAGGGAGTATCTATGGCTACACCTTC.

V is TRBV7-9 and J is TRBJ1-4; D is unresolved. This CDR3 is built from 14 residues. Trimming pared 3 bases from V and 7 bases from J, leaving 12 bases between. Germline V gene lookup returns CDR1 SEHNR and CDR2 FQNEAQ (reference sequence). CDR3 coding DNA: TGTGCCAGCAGCTTTTCGGGGTCGTTTGAAAAACTGTTTTTT. This gives the protein CASSFSGSFEKLFF.

The gene calls are TRBV4-1 and TRBJ1-4; D unresolved. This CDR3 comprises 13 residues. Germline CDR1 and CDR2: MGHRA and YSYEKL. Trimming removed 0 bases from V and 8 bases from J, with 7 bases in between. DNA for the CDR3: TGCGCCAGCAGCCAAGAGGCGAGGGAAAAACTGTTTTTT. The encoded protein is CASSQEAREKLFF.

This clonotype was detected only a few times. The chain combines TRBV19 with TRBJ1-5; D gene ambiguous. Germline loops: CDR1 LNHDA, CDR2 SQIVND (reference sequence). The CDR3 covers 13 residues. V shed 0 bases and J shed 11 bases, with 11 bases lying between them. In nucleotides, the CDR3 is TGTGCCAGTAGTATAGATCTGTCCGGGACCCAGCATTTT. This encodes CASSIDLSGTQHF.

This clonotype appeared a few times. The rearrangement uses TRBV11-2 and TRBJ1-2; D call uncertain. CDR1 is SGHAT, CDR2 FQNNGV, per germline. Trimming removed 5 bases from V and 6 bases from J, with 13 bases in between. The CDR3 is made up of 13 amino acids. Here the CDR3 DNA reads TGTGCCAGCAGCCCGCCACCGGGAGATGGCTACACCTTC. Protein product: CASSPPPGDGYTF.

This clonotype was recorded a few times. The chain carries TRBV29-1 and TRBJ1-4; tentatively, D is TRBD1 (6 bases). Germline V CDR1 and CDR2: SQVTM, ANQGSEA. The V end lost 3 bases, the J end lost 0 bases, and 17 bases lay between the germline ends. This CDR3 is built from 17 residues. CDR3 sequence: CSVDGIGGRATNEKLFF. In DNA form, the CDR3 reads TGCAGCGTTGATGGGATCGGGGGGCGGGCAACTAATGAAAAACTGTTTTTT.

Concerning this clonotype itself: The junction and the germline gene differ at one end; a read error may be behind it. The CDR3 region is CASSVGGDYEQCF. DNA for the CDR3: TGTGCCAGCAGCGTAGGTGGCGACTACGAGCAGTGCTTC. V is TRBV9 and J is TRBJ2-7; a weak D match, TRBD2 (5 bases). Looked up from germline, CDR1 is SGDLS and CDR2 is YYNGEE. The CDR3 extends over 13 amino acids.

This clonotype has more than one count but fewer than ten. The rearrangement joins TRBV3-1 to TRBJ2-1, with a weak D call TRBD2 (5 bases). Germline CDR1 and CDR2: LGHDT and YNNKEL (reference sequence). V lost 2 bases and J lost 7, with 15 bases in between. The CDR3 runs to 15 residues. CDR3 in DNA: TGTGCCAGCAGCCAAAAACCTACCCGGAGGAATGAGCAGTTCTTC. Protein: CASSQKPTRRNEQFF.

This clonotype came up a few times. The chain joins TRBV18 to TRBJ2-3, with D uncertain. Trimming took off 0 bases at V and 5 bases at J, with 6 bases between the two ends. The germline V gene encodes CDR1 KGHSH and CDR2 LQKENI. The CDR3 runs to 13 residues. The CDR3 DNA is TGTGCCAGCTCACCACCGATGAAAGATACGCAGTATTTT. Encoded protein: CASSPPMKDTQYF.

This clonotype was seen only a few times. V gene TRBV18 combines with J gene TRBJ1-4; 7 positions match TRBD1. This CDR3 is 13 amino acids long. V was pared by 0 bases and J by 12 bases, with 4 bases of the junction left unmatched. CDR1 is KGHSH and CDR2 is LQKENI in the germline V gene. CDR3 DNA: TGTGCCAGCTCACCACCTGGGCAGGGGGAACTGTTTTTT. Amino acids: CASSPPGQGELFF.